The entry below describes one TCR beta chain. Its antigen is unknown. Germline values: CDR1 SGHDN, CDR2 FVKESK. V was trimmed by 1 base and J by 7 bases, leaving 13 bases between them. The CDR3 has 15 amino acids. This sample was taken from a study of shared clonotypes between healthy human individuals. Study overall: Three plates each covered CD4 naive and memory; CD8 naive two, CD8 memory one.

Data came from immunoSEQ multiplex PCR; TCRdb stores just in-frame clones and leaves some out. Of 2 million to 2.5 million clones listed, 90% to 96% are singletons. Whole-study results and caveats: Estimated richness was generally greater in naive than memory subsets. The sharing of about 5% of naive CD4 clonotypes was seen across a handful of donors. Sorted-subset samples were not fully sequenced, rarefaction indicated.

The source is a young man in good health. The material sequenced was naive CD4+ T cells sorted from blood. Subset indicated: CD45RA+ positively selected. This chain connects TRBV14 to TRBJ2-2, with D maybe TRBD2 (5 bases). CDR3 amino acids: CASSQVPVGVGELFF. In nucleotides, the CDR3 is TGTGCCAGCAGCCAAGTCCCCGTCGGGGTCGGGGAGCTGTTTTTT.